Listed below are T cell receptor beta chains from one sample, sequenced in a study of control samples from healthy donors and cancer patients. Using immunoSEQ multiplex PCR, the repertoire was profiled, and TCRdb retains in-frame clones only, with some absent. The table records 150,000 to 200,000 clones, 90% to 95% of them present only once. Source material: blood. These receptors all stem from a woman under 30 in good health. Both conserved end residues are part of each CDR3. The order of the fields is J gene, V gene, D gene, clone size, CDR3 DNA, CDR3 protein. D genes are given only for firm matches. Not all rows give a size; the values are once, few, many and, for expanded clones, a class.

>TRBJ2-1|TRBV5-1|-|-
TGCGCCAGCATGGTTGGCAATGAGCAGTTCTTC
CASMVGNEQFF
>TRBJ2-6|TRBV19|TRBD1|-
TGTGCCAGTAGTACCCGACAGGGCGCGGCCTCTGGGGCCAACGTCCTGACTTTC
CASSTRQGAASGANVLTF
>TRBJ2-2|TRBV19|-|-
TGTGCCAGTAGTATACGGCGGATTACCGGGGAGCTGTTTTTT
CASSIRRITGELFF
>TRBJ2-7|TRBV9|-|once
TGTGCCAGCAGCCCAGAGGGGGGGGAGTACGAGCAGTACTTC
CASSPEGGEYEQYF
>TRBJ1-5|TRBV9|TRBD1|-
TGTGCCAGCAGCGTCACAGGGGGCGAGGGTCAGCCCCAGCATTTT
CASSVTGGEGQPQHF
>TRBJ2-7|TRBV11-2|-|-
TGTGCCAGCAGCTTAGATTGGGGTCAGGGGTCCTCCTACGAGCAGTACTTC
CASSLDWGQGSSYEQYF
>TRBJ2-1|TRBV27|-|-
TGTGCCAGCAGTTTCGGACACGGTGGGGAGCAGTTCTTC
CASSFGHGGEQFF
>TRBJ2-5|TRBV7-9|-|-
TGTGCCAGCAGCTTAGCAGGGGGAGAGACCCAGTACTTC
CASSLAGGETQYF
>TRBJ2-3|TRBV5-1|-|-
TGCGCCAGCACCTCGGGCGGTACCGCAGATACGCAGTATTTT
CASTSGGTADTQYF
>TRBJ1-5|TRBV7-8|TRBD1|-
TGTGCCAGCAGCTTAGCTACGGCGGACAGGCAGCCCCAGCATTTT
CASSLATADRQPQHF
>TRBJ1-2|TRBV20-1|-|-
TGCAGCACACCCGTGGGAGGGGGCTACACCTTC
CSTPVGGGYTF
>TRBJ1-2|TRBV28|-|-
TGTGCCAGCAGTCCCTCCGGGGGCTATGGCTACACCTTC
CASSPSGGYGYTF
>TRBJ1-6|TRBV12-3/TRBV12-4|-|-
TGTGCCAGCAGTTTAAGAGGGAATTCACCCCTCCACTTT
CASSLRGNSPLHF
>TRBJ1-1|TRBV12-5|-|-
TGTGCTAGTGGTACTGCCTACCTCGCCGGGGAAACGGCGAACACTGAAGCTTTCTTT
CASGTAYLAGETANTEAFF
>TRBJ2-1|TRBV5-1|-|-
TGCGCCAGCAGCTTGGTCGGTAGCTGGGCTGAGCAGTTCTTC
CASSLVGSWAEQFF
>TRBJ2-2|TRBV27|-|-
TGTGCCAGCAGTTTCTACGGGACTCTCACCGGGGAGCTGTTTTTT
CASSFYGTLTGELFF
>TRBJ1-3|TRBV27|-|-
TGTGCCAGCAGTTTTAGCCCCAGCTCGAGCTCTGGAAACACCATATATTTT
CASSFSPSSSSGNTIYF
>TRBJ1-1|TRBV5-6|-|-
TGTGCCAGCAGCCTCAGGGTCGACACTGAAGCTTTCTTT
CASSLRVDTEAFF
>TRBJ1-5|TRBV2|-|-
TGTGCCAGCATGAGGGAAGGGTACGGTCAGCCCCAGCATTTT
CASMREGYGQPQHF
>TRBJ2-3|TRBV7-2|-|-
TGTGCCAGCAGCTTAGTTGGGGGCCCCTTCCCAGGAGATACGCAGTATTTT
CASSLVGGPFPGDTQYF
>TRBJ2-2|TRBV28|-|-
TGTGCCAGCATATACCCTCTCACCGGGGAGCTGTTTTTT
CASIYPLTGELFF
>TRBJ1-3|TRBV3-1/TRBV3-2|-|-
TGTGCCAGCAGCCAAATCCACTCGGGCACCATATATTTT
CASSQIHSGTIYF
>TRBJ1-6|TRBV19|-|once
TGTGCCAGTAGTATTCTAGGTCTCGGACAGAATAATTCACCCCTCCACTTT
CASSILGLGQNNSPLHF
>TRBJ1-1|TRBV28|TRBD1|-
TGTGCCAGCAGGAAAACAGGGGGCGCAAACACTGAAGCTTTCTTT
CASRKTGGANTEAFF
>TRBJ2-7|TRBV6-5|-|-
TGTGCCAGCAGGTCCTCGTGGGGGCTGGGCTACGAGCAGTACTTC
CASRSSWGLGYEQYF
>TRBJ2-7|TRBV6-5|TRBD2|-
TGTGCCAGCAGTTTAGCGGGAGAATACTACGAGCAGTACTTC
CASSLAGEYYEQYF
>TRBJ2-2|TRBV18|-|-
TGTGCCAGCTCACCAAGACAGAAACCCGGGGAGCTGTTTTTT
CASSPRQKPGELFF
>TRBJ2-6|TRBV5-1|-|-
TGCGCCAGCCACCTCGTAGGGGGGCCTGGGGCCAACGTCCTGACTTTC
CASHLVGGPGANVLTF
>TRBJ1-2|TRBV14|TRBD1|-
TGTGCCAGCAGGCCCGGGACAGGGTATGGCTACACCTTC
CASRPGTGYGYTF
>TRBJ1-2|TRBV5-1|-|-
TGCGCCAGCAGCGACCAGGGAAACTATGGCTACACCTTC
CASSDQGNYGYTF
>TRBJ1-1|TRBV3-1/TRBV3-2|-|-
TGTGCCAGCAGCCAGATCCCCAACACTGAAGCTTTCTTT
CASSQIPNTEAFF
>TRBJ1-2|TRBV28|TRBD1|-
TGTGCCAGCAGTTTAATTCAGGGAGGGGGCGGCTACACCTTC
CASSLIQGGGGYTF
>TRBJ1-4|TRBV11-3|TRBD1|-
TGTGCCAGCAGCTTAGGGGTACAGGGGGCCGGTAATGAAAAACTGTTTTTT
CASSLGVQGAGNEKLFF
>TRBJ1-5|TRBV2|-|-
TGTGCCAGCAGTGGAAGCGGATCCTTACAGCCCCAGCATTTT
CASSGSGSLQPQHF
>TRBJ1-5|TRBV4-2|-|few
TGTGCCAGCAGCCCTCAAGGAGGAGGTCCCGATCAGCCCCAGCATTTT
CASSPQGGGPDQPQHF
>TRBJ1-5|TRBV4-1|-|-
TGCGCCAGCAGCCAAGTCGTGGGTAGCAATCAGCCCCAGCATTTT
CASSQVVGSNQPQHF
>TRBJ1-2|TRBV7-2|-|-
TGTGCCAGCAGCTTAGTTAACCGGGACTATGGCTACACCTTC
CASSLVNRDYGYTF
>TRBJ1-5|TRBV12-3/TRBV12-4|-|-
TGTGCCAGCAGACAGGGAGTTCAGCCCCAGCATTTT
CASRQGVQPQHF
>TRBJ2-5|TRBV2|-|-
TGTGCCAGCAGACTAGTCGGGGAGACCCAGTACTTC
CASRLVGETQYF
>TRBJ2-2|TRBV5-1|TRBD1|-
TGCGCCAGCAGCACGGGACAGCCGAACACCGGGGAGCTGTTTTTT
CASSTGQPNTGELFF
>TRBJ2-7|TRBV15|-|-
TGTGCCACCAGCCTCGGGGACGGGGACCACGAGCAGTACTTC
CATSLGDGDHEQYF